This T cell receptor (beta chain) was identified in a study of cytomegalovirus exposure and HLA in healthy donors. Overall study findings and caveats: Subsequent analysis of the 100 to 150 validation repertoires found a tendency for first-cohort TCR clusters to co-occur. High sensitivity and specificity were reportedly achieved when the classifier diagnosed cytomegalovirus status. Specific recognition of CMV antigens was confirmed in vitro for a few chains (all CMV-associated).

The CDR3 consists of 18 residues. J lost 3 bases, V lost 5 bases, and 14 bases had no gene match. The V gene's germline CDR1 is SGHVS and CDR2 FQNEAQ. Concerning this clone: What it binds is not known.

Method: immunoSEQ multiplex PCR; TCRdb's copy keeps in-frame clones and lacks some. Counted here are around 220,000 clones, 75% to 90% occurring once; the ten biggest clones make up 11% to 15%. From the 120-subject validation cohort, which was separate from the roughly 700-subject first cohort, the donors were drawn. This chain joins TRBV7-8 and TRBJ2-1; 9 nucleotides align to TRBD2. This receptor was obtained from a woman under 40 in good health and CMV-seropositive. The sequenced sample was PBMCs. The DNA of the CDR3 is TGTGCCAGCAGCCCGGATTCTCTAGCGGGGACTGACTACAATGAGCAGTTCTTC. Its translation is CASSPDSLAGTDYNEQFF.